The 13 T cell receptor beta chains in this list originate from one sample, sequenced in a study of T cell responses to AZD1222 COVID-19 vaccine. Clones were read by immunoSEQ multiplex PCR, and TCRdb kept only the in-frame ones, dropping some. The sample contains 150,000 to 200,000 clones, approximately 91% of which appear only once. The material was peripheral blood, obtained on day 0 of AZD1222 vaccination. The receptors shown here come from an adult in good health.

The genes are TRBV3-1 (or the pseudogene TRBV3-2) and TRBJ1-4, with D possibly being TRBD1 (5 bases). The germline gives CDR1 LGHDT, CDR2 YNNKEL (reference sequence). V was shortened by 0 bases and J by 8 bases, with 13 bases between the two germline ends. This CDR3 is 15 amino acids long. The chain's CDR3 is CASSQDLGLREKLFF. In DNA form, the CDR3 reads TGTGCCAGCAGCCAAGATCTGGGGCTTCGGGAAAAACTGTTTTTT.

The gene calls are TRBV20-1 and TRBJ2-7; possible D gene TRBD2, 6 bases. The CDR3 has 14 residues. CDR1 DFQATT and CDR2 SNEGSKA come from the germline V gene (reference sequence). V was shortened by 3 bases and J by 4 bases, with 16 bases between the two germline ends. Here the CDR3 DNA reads TGCAGTGCTAGTTCCGGGGAGGTAGGGTACGAGCAGTACTTC. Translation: CSASSGEVGYEQYF.

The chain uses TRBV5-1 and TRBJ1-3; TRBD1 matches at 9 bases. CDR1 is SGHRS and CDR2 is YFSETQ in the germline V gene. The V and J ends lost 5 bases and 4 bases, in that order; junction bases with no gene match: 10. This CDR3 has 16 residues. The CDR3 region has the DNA TGCGCCAGCAGACAAACAGGGGGCATTGCCGGAAACACCATATATTTT. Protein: CASRQTGGIAGNTIYF.

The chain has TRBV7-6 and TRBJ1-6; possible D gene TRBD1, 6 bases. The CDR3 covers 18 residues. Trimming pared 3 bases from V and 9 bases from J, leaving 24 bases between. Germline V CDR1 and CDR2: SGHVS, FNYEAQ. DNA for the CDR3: TGTGCCAGCAGCTTCCCGCCGGGGACATTTCCAGAAAGTTCACCCCTCCACTTT. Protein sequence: CASSFPPGTFPESSPLHF. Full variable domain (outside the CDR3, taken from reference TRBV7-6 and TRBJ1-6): GAGVSQSPRYKVTKRGQDVALRCDPISGHVSLYWYRQALGQGPEFLTYFNYEAQQDKSGLPNDRFSAERPEGSISTLTIQRTEQRDSAMYRCASSFPPGTFPESSPLHFGNGTRLTVT.

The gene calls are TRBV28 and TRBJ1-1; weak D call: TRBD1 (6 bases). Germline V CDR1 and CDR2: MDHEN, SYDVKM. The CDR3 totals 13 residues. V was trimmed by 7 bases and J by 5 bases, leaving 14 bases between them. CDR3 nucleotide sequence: TGTGCCAGCACACCAGGGGCTCGAACTGAAGCTTTCTTT. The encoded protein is CASTPGARTEAFF.

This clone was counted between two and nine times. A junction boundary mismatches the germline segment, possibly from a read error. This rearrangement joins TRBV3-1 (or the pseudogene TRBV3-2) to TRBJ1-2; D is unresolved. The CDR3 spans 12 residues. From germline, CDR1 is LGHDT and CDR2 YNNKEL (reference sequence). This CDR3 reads CASSQDLAEPAF. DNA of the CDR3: TGTGCCAGCAGCCAAGATCTAGCGGAGCCGGCGTTC.

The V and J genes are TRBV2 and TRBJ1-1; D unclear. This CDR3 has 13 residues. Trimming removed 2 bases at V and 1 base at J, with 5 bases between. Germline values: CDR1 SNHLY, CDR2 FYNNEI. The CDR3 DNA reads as TGTGCCAGCAGTGAAAGCGGGAACACTGAAGCTTTCTTT. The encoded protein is CASSESGNTEAFF.

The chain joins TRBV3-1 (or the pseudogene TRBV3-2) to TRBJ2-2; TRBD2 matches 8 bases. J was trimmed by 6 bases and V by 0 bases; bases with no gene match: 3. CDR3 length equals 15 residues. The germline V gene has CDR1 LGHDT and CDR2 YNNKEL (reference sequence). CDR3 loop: CASSQDSGIAGELFF. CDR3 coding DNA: TGTGCCAGCAGCCAAGATAGCGGGATTGCCGGGGAGCTGTTTTTT.

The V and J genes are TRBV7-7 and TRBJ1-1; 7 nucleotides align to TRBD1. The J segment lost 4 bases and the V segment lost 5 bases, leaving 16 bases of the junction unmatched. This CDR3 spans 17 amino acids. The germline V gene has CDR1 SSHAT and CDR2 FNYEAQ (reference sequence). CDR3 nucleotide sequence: TGTGCCAGCAGCGGAGCGACAGGGAGGTTAACGCGCACTGAAGCTTTCTTT. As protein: CASSGATGRLTRTEAFF.

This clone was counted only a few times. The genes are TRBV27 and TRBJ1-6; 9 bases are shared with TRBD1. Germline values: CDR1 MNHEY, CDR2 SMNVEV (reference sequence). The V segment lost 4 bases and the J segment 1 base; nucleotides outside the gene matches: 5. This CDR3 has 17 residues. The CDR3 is CASSSGQGFSYNSPLHF. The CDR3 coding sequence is TGTGCCAGCAGTTCGGGACAGGGCTTTTCCTATAATTCACCCCTCCACTTT.

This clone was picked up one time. CDR3 protein: CASSLGDRGYTEAFF. Here the CDR3 DNA reads TGTGCCAGCAGTTTAGGGGACAGGGGTTATACTGAAGCTTTCTTT. V gene TRBV27 combines with J gene TRBJ1-1, with 10 bases lining up with TRBD1. CDR1 and CDR2 (germline): MNHEY, SMNVEV (reference sequence). The CDR3 has 15 residues. The junction had 5 bases not matched to a gene; V was cut back by 2 bases and J by 5 bases.

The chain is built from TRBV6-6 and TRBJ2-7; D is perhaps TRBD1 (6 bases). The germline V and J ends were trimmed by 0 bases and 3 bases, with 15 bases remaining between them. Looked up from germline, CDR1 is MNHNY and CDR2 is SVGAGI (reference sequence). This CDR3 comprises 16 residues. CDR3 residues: CASSYSWQGRSYEQYF. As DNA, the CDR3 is TGTGCCAGCAGTTACTCTTGGCAGGGGAGAAGCTACGAGCAGTACTTC.

The CDR3 is CASSLRTGYEQYF. CDR3 nucleotide sequence: TGTGCCAGCAGCCTCAGGACAGGGTACGAGCAGTACTTC. The V call is TRBV3-1 (or the pseudogene TRBV3-2), the J call TRBJ2-7; 8 bases fit TRBD1. The CDR3 has 13 amino acids. From germline, CDR1 is LGHDT and CDR2 YNNKEL (reference sequence). V gave up 4 bases and J gave up 4 bases; unmatched junction bases: 3.